The subject of this entry is one TCR beta chain. The sample belongs to a study of blood T cell repertoires in COVID-19. For the study at large: The samples span acute and convalescent COVID-19 from the United States, Italy and Spain. Sources were T cells, B-cell-depleted T cells, or PBMCs; the material itself was cDNA or gDNA.

Germline-derived CDR1 and CDR2 are SGHNT and YYREEE (reference sequence). With 4 bases clipped from V and 6 bases from J, the junction kept 9 bases outside the gene matches. The CDR3 has 15 amino acids. In the study's own analysis: Estimates of nucleated cell counts were drawn from the amplification of reference gene primers. TCRdb's table, derived via immunoSEQ multiplex PCR, lists solely in-frame clones and lacks some. That table is the source of V, J and clone size, and D and trimming were worked out from the DNA. The table lists under 250,000 clones, approximately 83% of them singletons. Sequencing used peripheral blood. The receptor was isolated from a man at least 80 years old with acute or convalescent COVID-19. The chain links TRBV5-4 to TRBJ2-3; 9 bases align to TRBD2. The CDR3 DNA reads TGTGCCAGCAGCCCCAGGCGGGGGGGCAGGGATACGCAGTATTTT. This codes for CASSPRRGGRDTQYF. The whole variable domain, filled in from reference TRBV5-4 and TRBJ2-3, reads ETGVTQSPTHLIKTRGQQVTLRCSSQSGHNTVSWYQQALGQGPQFIFQYYREEENGRGNFPPRFSGLQFPNYSSELNVNALELDDSALYLCASSPRRGGRDTQYFGPGTRLTVL.